The 11 T cell receptor beta chains in this list originate from one sample, sequenced in a study of T cell repertoires in cytomegalovirus infection. These receptors lack a known antigen. TCRdb ran MiXCR on the reads and lists one entry per CDR3 protein. The sample has under 40,000 distinct CDR3 sequences; roughly 49% are singletons. The sequences come from CD8+ T cells from cultured PBMCs, collected from culture after CMV antigen stimulation. The receptor set was obtained from a human donor in good health (CMV status not recorded). Some clones in this sample may be carry-over from other donors' samples.

The V call is TRBV30, the J call TRBJ1-1; D ambiguous. V shed 0 bases and J shed 12 bases, with 17 bases lying between them. This CDR3 region has 13 residues. Germline V gene lookup returns CDR1 GTSNPN and CDR2 SVGIG (reference sequence). The CDR3 reads CAWSVTAGSVSFF. The CDR3 coding sequence is TGTGCCTGGAGTGTAACGGCCGGGTCCGTCTCTTTCTTT.

This clonotype was seen a handful of times. The gene calls are TRBV10-2 and TRBJ1-6, with 8 bases that match TRBD1. Germline V gene data show CDR1 as WSHSY and CDR2 as SAAADI. The CDR3 contains 18 residues. V shed 0 bases, J shed 3 bases, and the junction held 7 bases outside the gene matches. This chain's CDR3 is CASSESLGQVYYNSPLHF. The DNA of the CDR3 is TGCGCCAGCAGTGAGTCTTTGGGACAGGTGTACTATAATTCACCCCTCCACTTT.

The chain has TRBV7-3 and TRBJ2-6; no definite D call. Germline CDR1 and CDR2: SGHTA and FQGTGA. Trimming pared 5 bases from V and 2 bases from J, leaving 4 bases between. The CDR3 totals 13 residues. This chain's CDR3 is CASSTPGANVLTF. Here the CDR3 DNA reads TGTGCCAGCAGCACCCCTGGGGCCAACGTCCTGACTTTC. The entire variable domain, with the rest obtained from reference TRBV7-3 and TRBJ2-6, is as follows: GAGVSQTPSNKVTEKGKYVELRCDPISGHTALYWYRQSLGQGPEFLIYFQGTGAADDSGLPNDRFFAVRPEGSVSTLKIQRTERGDSAVYLCASSTPGANVLTFGAGSRLTVL.

This clonotype was found a few times. This chain uses TRBV7-9 with TRBJ1-5, with a weak D call TRBD1 (5 bases). Germline CDR1 is SEHNR and CDR2 is FQNEAQ (reference sequence). Trimming shortened V by 4 bases and J by 5 bases, and 12 bases separated the two germline ends. The CDR3 spans 14 residues. This CDR3 is CASSSGPRDQPQHF. As DNA, the CDR3 is TGTGCCAGCAGCTCGGGACCCCGCGATCAGCCCCAGCATTTT.

This rearrangement joins TRBV7-2 to TRBJ1-1; D is ambiguous. The CDR3 length is 11 residues. CDR1 is SGHTA and CDR2 is FQGNSA in the germline V gene. V lost 3 bases, J lost 9 bases, and 8 bases lay in between. The CDR3 loop reads CASSFGAKAFF. The DNA of the CDR3 is TGTGCCAGCAGCTTTGGAGCAAAAGCTTTCTTT.

This chain joins TRBV12-3 or TRBV12-4 and TRBJ1-1; TRBD1 matches at 7 bases. This CDR3 comprises 14 residues. J lost 9 bases, V lost 6 bases, and 13 bases had no gene match. CDR3 loop: CASRRQGINLQAFF. The CDR3 DNA reads as TGTGCCAGCAGAAGACAGGGTATAAACCTTCAAGCTTTCTTT.

The V and J genes are TRBV7-4 and TRBJ2-5; D is possibly TRBD1 (6 bases). The V gene's germline CDR1 is SGHVT and CDR2 SQSDAQ. The ends were cut back, 5 bases at V and 4 bases at J, with 14 bases in the middle. This CDR3 contains 14 residues. Here the CDR3 DNA reads TGTGCCAGCAGCCAGGACAGTGGGGGAGAGACCCAGTACTTC. Amino acid sequence: CASSQDSGGETQYF.

The rearrangement uses TRBV6-8 and TRBJ2-5; D might be TRBD2 (7 bases). V was cut by 8 bases and J by 2 bases, with 18 bases left in between. Germline assignment: CDR1 MNHGY and CDR2 SAAAGT. The CDR3 is made up of 15 amino acids. CDR3 loop: CASRGPGRGQETQYF. DNA for the CDR3: TGTGCCAGCCGTGGACCGGGGAGGGGGCAAGAGACCCAGTACTTC.

This chain links TRBV7-8 with TRBJ1-1; D may be TRBD1 (6 bases). This CDR3 spans 15 amino acids. V was trimmed by 0 bases and J by 4 bases, leaving 12 bases between them. Germline-derived CDR1 and CDR2 are SGHVS and FQNEAQ. The CDR3 DNA reads TGTGCCAGCAGCTTAGCGTCGAGGGGGTCCACTGAAGCTTTCTTT. Translation gives CASSLASRGSTEAFF.

This clonotype was observed a handful of times. This chain connects TRBV7-4 to TRBJ1-1; no clear D. The V gene's germline CDR1 is SGHVT and CDR2 SQSDAQ. The V gene lost 5 bases and the J gene lost 0 bases, with 10 bases spanning the gap. The CDR3 sequence is 14 residues long. The CDR3 sequence is CASSPGEMNTEAFF. The CDR3 DNA follows: TGTGCCAGCAGCCCCGGAGAGATGAACACTGAAGCTTTCTTT.

The table lists this clonotype with a few counts. The J gene is TRBJ1-6, the V gene TRBV27; possible D gene TRBD1, 6 bases. Per germline, CDR1 MNHEY and CDR2 SMNVEV (reference sequence). The CDR3 runs 14 residues. V dropped 3 bases and J dropped 10 bases, with 13 bases sitting between them. Here the CDR3 DNA reads TGTGCCAGCAGTTTTCAGGGGCGCGGATCACCCCTCCACTTT. It is translated as CASSFQGRGSPLHF.